This T cell receptor beta chain comes out of a study of cytomegalovirus exposure and HLA in healthy donors. With regard to this clone: What it binds is unknown.

Use of 60 Vbeta and 13 Jbeta primers characterized the PCR. The assay was immunoSEQ multiplex PCR, and TCRdb's table has in-frame clones only and misses some. The sample shows some 140,000 clones, about three quarters of them seen only once. The donors (healthy individuals) were bone marrow donors. Germline-derived CDR1 and CDR2 are SGHAT and FQNNGV. V lost 1 base to trimming and J lost 1 base; unmatched junction nucleotides: 3. The CDR3 contains 16 residues. General observations from the study: TCR beta chains numbering 164 were designated cytomegalovirus-associated. Productive status was seen about 90% or about 30% of the time for most TCR beta V segments in an earlier analysis. Later analysis identified several of the most significant clusters that appeared linked to common viral pathogens.

J is TRBJ2-1 and V is TRBV11-2; 8 bases line up with TRBD1. This receptor was obtained from a male donor in good health and CMV-seropositive. The sequenced sample consisted of PBMCs. The CDR3 DNA is TGTGCCAGCAGCTTAGGGCGACAGGGGTCCTACAATGAGCAGTTCTTC. This encodes CASSLGRQGSYNEQFF.